The clone carrying this T cell receptor beta chain was recorded once. The antigen remains unidentified. The record originates from a study of T cell repertoires in cytomegalovirus infection. On the study more broadly: Public TCR beta signatures provided an indication of both CMV infection and a matching HLA type.

Overall study findings and caveats: Carriers of CMV plus the relevant HLA were identified by cumulative public TCR beta family frequency. The ex vivo response was dominated by HLA-C-restricted CMV-specific TCR beta clonotypes.

The germline V and J ends were trimmed by 5 bases and 3 bases, with 14 bases remaining between them. This CDR3 contains 15 residues. TCRdb reanalysed the reads using MiXCR and keeps one entry per CDR3 protein. The sample holds roughly 760,000 distinct CDR3 sequences; 35% to 45% are singletons and the top ten take 2.5% to 3%. This sequence joins TRBV12-3 or TRBV12-4 and TRBJ2-1; possibly TRBD2 for D (7 bases). The sequence was collected from a human donor in good health (CMV status not recorded). Some clones in this sample may be carry-over from other donors' samples. Sequencing used PBMCs. CDR3 bases: TGTGCCAGCAGTCCCCTCGGGGGGCTCTACAATGAGCAGTTCTTC. It yields the protein CASSPLGGLYNEQFF.